What follows describes a single TCR beta chain. Its antigen remains unknown. These data belong to a study of Tregs in tolerant kidney transplant recipients. Study observations and caveats: The most relevant donor-specific Treg TCRbeta repertoire apparently came from expansion with activated donor B cells. Findings come from small patient numbers and require larger validation. This study did not directly address biological reproducibility.

Measured with immunoSEQ multiplex PCR; TCRdb has only the in-frame clones, and not every one. The sample lists roughly 120,000 clones; about 91% were seen once. Unstimulated regulatory T cells (CD4+CD25+CD127-), CD4+CD25- non-regulatory cells, CD4 and CD8 cells were FACS-sorted from thawed PBMCs. V gave up 1 base and J gave up 6 bases, with 7 bases separating them. CDR3 length: 13 amino acids. The germline V gene has CDR1 SEHNR and CDR2 FQNEAQ (reference sequence). This receptor was identified in a human donor in good health. Sequenced: CD4+ T cells from blood. The V and J genes are TRBV7-9 and TRBJ1-5; no definite D call. CDR3 nucleotide sequence: TGTGCCAGCAGCTTAGGAACCCCTCAGCCCCAGCATTTT. Translation: CASSLGTPQPQHF.